This T cell receptor beta chain was recorded in a study of T cell responses to AZD1222 COVID-19 vaccine (TCRdb year 2021). Background on the whole study: AZD1222 recipients with second doses at about 4 weeks or about 12 weeks were pooled, because spike-specific TCR depth and breadth did not differ between schedules. TCR sequencing was performed for some 250 trial participants, of whom some 200 were given two doses of AZD1222 and around 25 were given two doses of MenACWY control vaccine. Enrollment into the trials was organized by age into subgroups of 18-55, 56-69 and 70-plus years, and those subgroups contained roughly 150, 30 and 60 TCR-sequenced participants, respectively. Findings and caveats that apply to the study as a whole: In the small 56-69-year group, the increase in depth fell short of significance, most likely because of low power. No day 14 peak-response samples were available, so repertoires were characterized only after the peak T cell response. Spike-specific TCR breadth and depth rose significantly after two AZD1222 doses compared with day 0 and with MenACWY recipients. CD4 TCRs associated with the vaccine covered the entire spike protein, and the dominant responses were in regions 160-218 and 743-854. Most participants were white British and females outnumbered males, and the authors suggested that clonal diversity may have been underestimated. Conclusions about previously exposed vaccinees are limited, since just six AZD1222 recipients were seropositive for SARS-CoV-2 at baseline. Reportedly, almost half of the unique spike-specific TCRs recognized epitopes lying outside the regions that are mutated in the B.1.351 and B.1.1.7 variants.

The CDR3 starts with the cysteine, ends with the phenylalanine, and has 13 residues. Left in the record is the CDR3 DNA by itself, 39 bases read in frame from the first base. The germline V gene (reference sequence) yields LNHDA for CDR1 and SQIVND for CDR2. V loses 3 bases, J loses 6 bases, and the germline ends lie 11 bases apart. The CDR3 regions of human TCRbeta chains were analyzed by immunosequencing. As for the authors' bioinformatics: TCRs in the repertoires were compared against a reference library of SARS-CoV-2-specific TCRs that had been generated with the MIRA antigen-specificity platform. Breadth was defined as the fraction of unique TCRs that were SARS-CoV-2-associated, and depth was defined as the fraction of total T cells that were SARS-CoV-2-associated. Each spike-specific TCR was assigned to its reactive spike region and to a CD4 or CD8 class using the MIRA data. Log10-transformed breadth and depth values were compared by one-way ANOVA with Sidak's multiple comparisons tests. TCRdb re-hosts the immuneACCESS table, in-frame sequences only. Its copies lack some clones; in the studies checked, an unresolved V gene accounts for under half of them, and the cause for the rest is not known. From that table come the V and J calls and clone size; the DNA was used to work out D and trimming. The sample table holds tens of thousands of clones, of which about 85% were seen once. The top ten constitute roughly 19% of the sample.

To note about this clone: This receptor's antigen is unknown. No qualities accompany the bases; no much larger clone lies one base away.

This specimen's time point label, interpreted: baseline before first vaccination. Samples from vaccinated people were obtained from the UK trials COV001 and COV002, which included a single-blind randomized controlled phase 2/3 trial of AZD1222 (ChAdOx1 nCoV-19) in healthy adults. For TCRbeta chain sequencing, PBMC samples were collected from trial participants at day 0 and at day 28 after the second dose. Recombination connected TRBV19 to TRBJ1-1; the D gene cannot be named for sure. This TCR was recovered from an adult in good health. Sequenced material: peripheral blood, taken on day 0 of AZD1222 vaccination. The CDR3: CASSISGVAEAFF. At the DNA level, the sequence is TGTGCCAGTAGTATTTCCGGGGTCGCTGAAGCTTTCTTT.